The next 12 T cell receptor beta chains were all read from a single sample in a study of T cells after yellow fever vaccination. TCRdb re-analysed the 5' RACE reads in MiXCR, keeping a single row per CDR3 protein. This sample yields some 240,000 distinct CDR3 sequences, of which roughly 3.3% are seen a single time; approximately 3% belongs to the top ten. The starting material was CD4+ T cells sorted from PBMCs, obtained 10 days after the yellow fever booster vaccination. The receptor set was obtained from a man in his late teens or twenties who received the YFV17D yellow fever vaccine.

This clonotype was counted many times. The J gene is TRBJ2-7, the V gene TRBV7-9, with unresolved D. The CDR3 is 12 residues long. V lost 2 bases and J lost 7, with 9 bases in between. Germline-derived CDR1 and CDR2 are SEHNR and FQNEAQ (reference sequence). This chain's CDR3 is CASSLNYGEQYF. In nucleotides, the CDR3 is TGTGCCAGCAGCTTAAACTACGGGGAGCAGTACTTC.

This clonotype was found many times. This chain links TRBV7-9 with TRBJ2-3, with D maybe TRBD2 (6 bases). The CDR3 spans 15 residues. V lost 4 bases to trimming and J lost 0 bases, with 11 bases between them. Germline assignment: CDR1 SEHNR and CDR2 FQNEAQ (reference sequence). CDR3 in DNA: TGTGCCAGCAGCTCCTCGGGGGTGAGCACAGATACGCAGTATTTT. Its protein product is CASSSSGVSTDTQYF.

This clonotype has a count of ten or more. CDR3 protein: CASSLSGAGYSNQPQHF. In nucleotides, the CDR3 is TGTGCCAGCAGCTTATCAGGGGCCGGATATAGCAATCAGCCCCAGCATTTT. The chain combines TRBV7-9 with TRBJ1-5, with D possibly being TRBD1 (6 bases). There are 17 residues in the CDR3. V was trimmed by 2 bases and J by 0 bases, leaving 14 bases between them. CDR1 and CDR2 from the germline V gene are SEHNR and FQNEAQ (reference sequence).

The rearrangement links TRBV2 to TRBJ2-3; D gene unclear. The V end lost 7 bases, the J end lost 7 bases, and 15 bases lay between the germline ends. In germline, CDR1 is SNHLY, CDR2 FYNNEI. The CDR3 consists of 13 residues. CDR3 loop: CASTRPEINTQYF. CDR3 DNA: TGTGCCAGCACCCGGCCGGAGATTAATACGCAGTATTTT.

This clonotype was picked up many times. This chain connects TRBV18 to TRBJ2-5; D gene unclear. Looked up from germline, CDR1 is KGHSH and CDR2 is LQKENI. V gave up 3 bases and J gave up 2 bases, with 7 bases separating them. This CDR3 spans 13 amino acids. The CDR3 here is CASSPGPQETQYF. In nucleotides, the CDR3 is TGTGCCAGCTCACCCGGGCCACAAGAGACCCAGTACTTC.

This clonotype was counted only a few times. The chain combines TRBV20-1 with TRBJ2-7; the D gene is possibly TRBD1 (6 bases). The germline CDR1 and CDR2 sequences are DFQATT and SNEGSKA (reference sequence). This CDR3 has 14 amino acids. The ends were cut back, 0 bases at V and 4 bases at J, with 13 bases in the middle. CDR3 residues: CSARDPRGIYEQYF. Written as DNA, the CDR3 is TGCAGTGCTAGAGATCCCAGGGGTATATACGAGCAGTACTTC.

At least ten counts were recorded for this clonotype. One end of the junction is discordant with germline, which a read error may explain. Here the CDR3 DNA reads TGTGCCAGCAGGGTAGACAGCTACAATGAGCAGCTCTTC. This gives the protein CASRVDSYNEQLF. The rearrangement links TRBV2 to TRBJ2-1; possible D gene TRBD1, 5 bases. The CDR3 runs 13 residues. Germline CDR1 SNHLY, CDR2 FYNNEI.

The V gene is TRBV19, the J gene TRBJ2-3; 8 nucleotides agree with TRBD2. CDR1 is LNHDA and CDR2 is SQIVND in the germline V gene (reference sequence). Unmatched junction bases numbered 8, after V lost 3 bases and J lost 0 bases. CDR3 length: 17 residues. For the CDR3, the DNA is TGTGCCAGTAGTATTGGCGGAGCGGGAGTTAGCACAGATACGCAGTATTTT. Translated: CASSIGGAGVSTDTQYF.

To note about this clonotype: Germline is not matched at one junction end, which may reflect a read error. This chain's CDR3 is CASSTTSGGPDTKYF. The CDR3 DNA reads TGCGCCAGCAGTACGACTAGCGGGGGTCCAGATACGAAGTATTTT. The J gene is TRBJ2-3, the V gene TRBV10-2, with 12 bases matching TRBD2. The CDR3 has 15 residues. CDR1 WSHSY and CDR2 SAAADI come from the germline V gene.

This clonotype was seen only a few times. This chain uses TRBV29-1 with TRBJ1-2; tentative D call: TRBD1 (5 bases). The CDR3 runs to 10 residues. The V end lost 7 bases, the J end lost 8 bases, and 11 bases lay between the germline ends. Germline lookup yields CDR1 SQVTM and CDR2 ANQGSEA. CDR3 DNA: TGCAGCGCCCGGGACCGGGGCTACACCTTC. Residues: CSARDRGYTF.

At least ten counts were recorded for this clonotype. CDR3 coding DNA: TGTGCCAGCAGTTTATTGGCAGGGCAGAACGAGCAGTACTTC. Translated: CASSLLAGQNEQYF. The chain links TRBV12-3 or TRBV12-4 to TRBJ2-7; maybe TRBD1 (5 bases). V dropped 2 bases and J dropped 5 bases, with 13 bases sitting between them. This CDR3 is 14 amino acids long.

This clonotype was found a few times. The V gene is TRBV4-3, the J gene TRBJ2-7; 7 nucleotides agree with TRBD1. Germline assignment: CDR1 LGHNA and CDR2 YSLEER. The CDR3 covers 15 residues. J gave up 2 bases and V 2 bases, and 6 bases lay outside the gene matches. For the CDR3, the DNA is TGCGCCAGCAGCCAAACGGGACAGCAACCCTACGAGCAGTACTTC. It translates to CASSQTGQQPYEQYF.